The sequence of this T cell receptor beta chain was determined in a study of cytomegalovirus exposure and HLA in healthy donors. Notes on the study in general: The study had only CMV serostatus as immune exposure information.

The CDR3 length is 14 residues. CDR1 and CDR2 from the germline V gene are SGHRS and YFSETQ. Trimming left V 4 bases short and J 2 bases short, with 11 bases between. It was with 60 Vbeta and 13 Jbeta primers that the PCR ran. Here immunoSEQ multiplex PCR was the method, and the copy in TCRdb shows in-frame clones only, minus some. The sample has 150,000 to 200,000 clones, more than 70% seen once; the top ten hold approximately 1.5%. With regard to this clone: Its specificity is not known.

This TCR was sampled from a girl aged 5-17 years in good health and CMV-seronegative. The rearrangement uses TRBV5-1 and TRBJ2-3; tentative D call: TRBD1 (5 bases). The sample was PBMCs. CDR3 coding DNA: TGCGCCAGCAGCCCTGGACAAAACACAGATACGCAGTATTTT. This gives the protein CASSPGQNTDTQYF.